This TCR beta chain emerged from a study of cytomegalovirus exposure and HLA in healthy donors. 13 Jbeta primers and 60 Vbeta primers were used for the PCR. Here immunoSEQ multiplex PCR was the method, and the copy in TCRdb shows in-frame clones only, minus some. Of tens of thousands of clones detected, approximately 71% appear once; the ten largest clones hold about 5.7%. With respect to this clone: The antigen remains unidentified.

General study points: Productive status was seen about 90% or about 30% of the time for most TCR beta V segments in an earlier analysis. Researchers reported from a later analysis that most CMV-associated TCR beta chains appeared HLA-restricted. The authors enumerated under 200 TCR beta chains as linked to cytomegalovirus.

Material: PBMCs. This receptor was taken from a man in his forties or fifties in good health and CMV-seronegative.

This CDR3 is CASSQDFRTSGKETQYF. In nucleotides, the CDR3 is TGCGCCAGCAGCCAAGATTTTAGGACTAGCGGTAAAGAGACCCAGTACTTC. V usage is TRBV4-1 and J usage is TRBJ2-5; TRBD2 agrees at 10 bases. V trimming: 0 bases; J trimming: 3 bases; junction bases outside the gene matches: 7. CDR3 length: 17 residues. The germline V gene has CDR1 MGHRA and CDR2 YSYEKL.